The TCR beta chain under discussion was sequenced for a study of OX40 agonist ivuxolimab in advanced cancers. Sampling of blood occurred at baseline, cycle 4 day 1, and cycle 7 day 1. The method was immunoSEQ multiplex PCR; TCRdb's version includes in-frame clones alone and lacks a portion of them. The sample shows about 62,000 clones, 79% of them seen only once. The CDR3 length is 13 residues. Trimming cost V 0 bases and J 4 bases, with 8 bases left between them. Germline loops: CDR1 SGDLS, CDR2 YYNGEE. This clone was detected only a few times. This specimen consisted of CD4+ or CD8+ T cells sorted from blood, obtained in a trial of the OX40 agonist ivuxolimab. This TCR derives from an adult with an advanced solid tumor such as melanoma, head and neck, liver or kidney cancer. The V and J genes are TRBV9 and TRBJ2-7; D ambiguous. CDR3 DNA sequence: TGTGCCAGCAGCGTAGGCGACGGATACGAGCAGTACTTC. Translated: CASSVGDGYEQYF.